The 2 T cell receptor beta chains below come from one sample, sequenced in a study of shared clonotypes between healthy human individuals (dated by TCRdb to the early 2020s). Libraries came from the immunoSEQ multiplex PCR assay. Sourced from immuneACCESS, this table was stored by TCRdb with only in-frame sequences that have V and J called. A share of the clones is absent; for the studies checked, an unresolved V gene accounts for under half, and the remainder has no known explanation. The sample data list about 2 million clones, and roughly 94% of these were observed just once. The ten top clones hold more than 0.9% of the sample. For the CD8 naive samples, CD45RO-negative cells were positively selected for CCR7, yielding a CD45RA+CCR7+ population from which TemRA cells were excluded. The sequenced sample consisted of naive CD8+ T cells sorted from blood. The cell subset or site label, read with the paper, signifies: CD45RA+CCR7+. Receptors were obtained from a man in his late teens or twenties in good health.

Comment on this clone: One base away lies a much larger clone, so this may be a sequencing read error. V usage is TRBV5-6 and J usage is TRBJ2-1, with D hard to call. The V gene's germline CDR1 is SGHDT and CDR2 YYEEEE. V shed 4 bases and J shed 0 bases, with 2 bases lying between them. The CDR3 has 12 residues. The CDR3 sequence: CASSPSYNEQFF. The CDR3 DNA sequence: TGTGCCAGCAGCCCCTCCTACAATGAGCAGTTCTTC.

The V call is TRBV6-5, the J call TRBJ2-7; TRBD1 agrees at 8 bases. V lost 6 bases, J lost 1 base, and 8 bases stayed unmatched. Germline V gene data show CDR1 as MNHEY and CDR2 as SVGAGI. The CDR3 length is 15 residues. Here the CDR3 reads CASSPLTGESYEQYF. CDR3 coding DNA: TGTGCCAGCAGCCCCCTGACAGGGGAATCCTACGAGCAGTACTTC.